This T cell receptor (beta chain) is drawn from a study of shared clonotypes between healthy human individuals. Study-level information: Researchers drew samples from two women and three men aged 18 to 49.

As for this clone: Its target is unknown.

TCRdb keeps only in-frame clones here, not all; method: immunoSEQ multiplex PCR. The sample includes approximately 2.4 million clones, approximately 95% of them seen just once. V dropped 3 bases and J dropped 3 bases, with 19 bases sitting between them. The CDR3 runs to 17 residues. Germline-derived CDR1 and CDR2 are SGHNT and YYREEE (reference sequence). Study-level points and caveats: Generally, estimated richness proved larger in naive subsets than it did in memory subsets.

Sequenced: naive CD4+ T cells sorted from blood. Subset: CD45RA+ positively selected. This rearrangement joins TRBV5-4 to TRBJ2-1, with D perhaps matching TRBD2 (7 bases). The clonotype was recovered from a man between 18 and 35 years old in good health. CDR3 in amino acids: CASSSEGGASLYNEQFF. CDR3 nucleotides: TGTGCCAGCAGCTCAGAAGGGGGGGCCTCCCTCTACAATGAGCAGTTCTTC.